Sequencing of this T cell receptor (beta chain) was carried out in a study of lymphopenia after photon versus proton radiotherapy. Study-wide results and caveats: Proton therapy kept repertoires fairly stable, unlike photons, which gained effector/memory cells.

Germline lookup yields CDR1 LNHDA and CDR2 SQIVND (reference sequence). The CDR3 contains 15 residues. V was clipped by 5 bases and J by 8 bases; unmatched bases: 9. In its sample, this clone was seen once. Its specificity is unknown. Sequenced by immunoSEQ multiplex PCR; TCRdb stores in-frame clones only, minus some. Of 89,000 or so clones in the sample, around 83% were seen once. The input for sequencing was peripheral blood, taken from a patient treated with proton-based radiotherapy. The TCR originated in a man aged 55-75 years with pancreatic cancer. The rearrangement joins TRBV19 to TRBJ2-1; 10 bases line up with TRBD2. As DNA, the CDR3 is TGTGCCAGTAGTGCTAGCGGGGGATGGCCCTATGAGCAGTTCTTC. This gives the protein CASSASGGWPYEQFF.